A single T cell receptor (beta chain) is shown here with its context. This clonotype was recorded a few times. It has no known antigen specificity. No much larger clonotype is one base removed from it; base qualities were not supplied. In the ophthalmopathy patients, disease was moderately to severely active, with a Clinical Activity Score of 3 or more, a NOSPECS grade of 4 or more, and a duration of less than 3 months. The study excluded patients with uncontrolled infections, other autoimmune diseases, pregnancy or lactation. Diagnoses relied on clinical symptoms, serum thyroxine and TRAb, thyroid ultrasound and orbital computed tomography. Ficoll-Paque density gradient centrifugation was used to isolate PBMCs from around 10 ml of fresh peripheral blood. Total RNA was extracted using Trizol reagent, and RNA quality was assessed on an Agilent 2100 Bioanalyzer. The data derive from a study of T cells in Graves' hyperthyroidism and ophthalmopathy (dated by TCRdb to 2018 to 2020). Context from the whole study: Peripheral blood was collected at initial diagnosis, before any treatment. A discovery cohort of about a hundred patients, approximately 45 with Graves' ophthalmopathy and over 55 with stable Graves' hyperthyroidism, was used to find distinguishing TCR V-J signatures. TCR Vbeta CDR3 sequencing of 135 peripheral blood samples (43 ophthalmopathy, 70 to 85 hyperthyroidism and approximately 17 progressor patients) is reported in the paper. Prospective prediction of ophthalmopathy was tested in an independent validation cohort of 18 to 20 hyperthyroidism patients and 17 patients who later progressed to ophthalmopathy. Following sampling, methimazole starting at 30 mg daily was given to hyperthyroidism patients, and high-dose intravenous methylprednisolone was given to ophthalmopathy patients. In six Graves' hyperthyroidism patients, the study also compared T-cell repertoires from thyroid tissue with T-cell repertoires from blood. The roughly 100 discovery patients were randomly divided into training and test sets at a 7:3 ratio. Overall results and qualifications from the work: A 13 V-J signature model separated ophthalmopathy from stable hyperthyroidism, with 87.88% sensitivity and roughly 81% specificity in cross-validation and 80%/75% in testing. During validation, the model predicted progression to ophthalmopathy a median of roughly six months ahead of onset, with around 71% sensitivity and 72.22% specificity. Most expanded thyroid clonotypes (frequency above 0.001) were also detected in blood, a finding suggesting that blood repertoires may reflect thyroid immune responses. Sample size was not statistically predetermined, and blinding of investigators to group allocation was not performed.

Amplification of TCR beta CDR3 regions was carried out from RNA transcripts. The first round of RT-PCR for the TCR CDR3 was performed with the HTBI primer set and the Qiagen OneStep RT-PCR kit. A second multiplex PCR round built the libraries, followed by size selection and purification. The libraries were sequenced on an Illumina HiSeq2000 using paired-end 100 bp reads. Turning to the authors' computational methods: Raw data were processed with SOAPnuke, discarding reads with adapters, uncalled bases, mean Phred below 15, or no exact constant-primer or identifier match. COPE v1.2.5 was used to merge high-quality paired reads, and clonotypes were defined as unique nucleotide sequences. MiTCR v1.1 was used to align the clonotypes against IMGT TRBV, TRBD and TRBJ reference segments. The analysis was restricted to V-J combinations with a frequency above 0.0001, which together covered roughly 99% of the repertoires. The TCS score was defined as F50 (clonal expansion) divided by E x V (chaos), with BLOSUM62-based TCRdist calculated between CDR3 peptides within each V-J. Welch's t-statistics and random forest reduced 450 to 600 V-J features to 13, which were used in a naive Bayes classifier (R e1071). Through fastp at Q25 and MiXCR, TCRdb rebuilt clones from the public reads, retaining in-frame beta chains. Identical CDR3 protein sequences are pooled into one entry, listed with their most common genes and DNA. TCRdb assigned the V and J calls; the authors' analysis was not used. A total of a few hundred thousand distinct CDR3 sequences appear in this sample, roughly a fifth of them only once. The ten top clones hold about 40% of the sample.

V lost 7 bases and J lost 4 bases; the stretch between them is 10 bases long. Inclusive of the bounding cysteine and phenylalanine, the CDR3 is 12 residues long. The DNA shown is the 36-base CDR3, in frame from base 1. CDR1 MNHNS and CDR2 SASEGT are derived from the germline V gene. This clonotype was obtained from a man aged 45-60 years with Graves' ophthalmopathy. The sequenced material came from blood. Rearrangement joined TRBV6-1 to TRBJ1-2, with the D gene call left open. In nucleotides, the sequence is TGTGCCAGCACCCCAACGGTCTATGGCTACACCTTC. This is translated as CASTPTVYGYTF.